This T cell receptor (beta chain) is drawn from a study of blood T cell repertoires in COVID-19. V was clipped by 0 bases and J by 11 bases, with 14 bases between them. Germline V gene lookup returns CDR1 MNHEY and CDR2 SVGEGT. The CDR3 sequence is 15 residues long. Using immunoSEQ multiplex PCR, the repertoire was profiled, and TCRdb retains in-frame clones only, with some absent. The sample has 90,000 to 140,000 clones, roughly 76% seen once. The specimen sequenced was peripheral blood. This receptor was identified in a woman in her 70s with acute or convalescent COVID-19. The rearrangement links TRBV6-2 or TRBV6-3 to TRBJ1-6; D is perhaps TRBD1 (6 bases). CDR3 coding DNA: TGTGCCAGCAGTTACTCACCTTACAGGGCGGCACCCCTCCACTTT. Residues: CASSYSPYRAAPLHF.